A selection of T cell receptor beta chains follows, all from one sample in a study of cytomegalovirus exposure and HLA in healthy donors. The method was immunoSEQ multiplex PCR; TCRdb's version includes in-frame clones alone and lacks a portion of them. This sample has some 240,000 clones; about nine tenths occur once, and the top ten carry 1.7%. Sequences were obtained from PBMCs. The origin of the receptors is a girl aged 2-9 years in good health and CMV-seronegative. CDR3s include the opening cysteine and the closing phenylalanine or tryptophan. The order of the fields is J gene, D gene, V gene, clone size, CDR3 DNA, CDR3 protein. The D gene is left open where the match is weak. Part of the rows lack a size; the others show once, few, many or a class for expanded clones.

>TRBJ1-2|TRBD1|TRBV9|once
TGTGCCAGCAGCGCTCGACAGGGGAGGACTGGCTACACCTTC
CASSARQGRTGYTF
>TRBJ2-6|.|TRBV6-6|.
TGTGCCAGCAGGGAACGGAGTTCTGGGGCCAACGTCCTGACTTTC
CASRERSSGANVLTF
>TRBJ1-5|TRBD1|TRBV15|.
TGTGCCACCCAGGGGGCAGCCAGCAATCAGCCCCAGCATTTT
CATQGAASNQPQHF
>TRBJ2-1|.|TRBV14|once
TGTGCCAGCAGCCAAGATCCCCTACGCTCCTACAATGAGCAGTTCTTC
CASSQDPLRSYNEQFF
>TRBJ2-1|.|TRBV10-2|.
TGCGCCAGCAGTGATGGTGGGCCCTACAATGAGCAGTTCTTC
CASSDGGPYNEQFF
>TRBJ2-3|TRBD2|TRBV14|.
TGTGCCAGCAGCCAATGGCTCGGGGGGGCCGAAGATACGCAGTATTTT
CASSQWLGGAEDTQYF
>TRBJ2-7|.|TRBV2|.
TGTGCCAGCAGTGAAGTGGGGGGGGGCACAGGGACTCACGAGCAGTACTTC
CASSEVGGGTGTHEQYF
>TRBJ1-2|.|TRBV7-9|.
TGTGCCAGCAGCCATGGCCGGGGGAACTTTAACTATGGCTACACCTTC
CASSHGRGNFNYGYTF
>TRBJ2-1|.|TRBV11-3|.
TGTGCCAGCAGCCCAAGGGACTCTGATGAGCAGTTCTTC
CASSPRDSDEQFF
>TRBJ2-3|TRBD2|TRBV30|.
TGTGCCTGGAAGACTAGCGGCACAGATACGCAGTATTTT
CAWKTSGTDTQYF
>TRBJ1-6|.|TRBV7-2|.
TGTGCCAGCAGCTTCGTAGTGGATAATTCACCCCTCCACTTT
CASSFVVDNSPLHF
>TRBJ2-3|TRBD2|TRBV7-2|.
TGTGCCAGCAGCCGGCGATCGGGACTAGCGGGAGGGGCGGCAGATACGCAGTATTTT
CASSRRSGLAGGAADTQYF
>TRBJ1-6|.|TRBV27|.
TGTGCCAGCAGTTCTCAGTCTGGCTCCTATAATTCACCCCTCCACTTT
CASSSQSGSYNSPLHF
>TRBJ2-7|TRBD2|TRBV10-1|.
TGCGCCAGCAGTGCCTCCGGGACTAGCGGGGGACAGTACTTC
CASSASGTSGGQYF
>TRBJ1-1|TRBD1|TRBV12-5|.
TGTGCTAGTGGTTTGTGGGGACAGCAAGCTTTCTTT
CASGLWGQQAFF
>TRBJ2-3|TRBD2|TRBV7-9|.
TGTGCCAGCAGCTTAACGGGAGGGGTAGATACGCAGTATTTT
CASSLTGGVDTQYF
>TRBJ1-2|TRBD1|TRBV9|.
TGTGCCAGCAGCGTAGGGGTCGGGACAGGGCTATCGGGGAGTGGCTACACCTTC
CASSVGVGTGLSGSGYTF
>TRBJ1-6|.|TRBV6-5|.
TGTGCCAGCAGTTACACAGTCTATAATTCACCCCTCCACTTT
CASSYTVYNSPLHF
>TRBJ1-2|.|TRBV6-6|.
TGTGCCAGCAGACCTACCTCGACAGAAACCTATGGCTACACCTTC
CASRPTSTETYGYTF
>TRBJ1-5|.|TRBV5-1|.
TGCGCCAGCAGCTTGGACAGGGAGAATCAGCCCCAGCATTTT
CASSLDRENQPQHF
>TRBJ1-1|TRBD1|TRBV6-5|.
TGTGCCAGCAGAAACAGGGGCGAAAACACTGAAGCTTTCTTT
CASRNRGENTEAFF
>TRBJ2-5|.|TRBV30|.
TGTGCCTGGAGTCGGGACATCCAAGAGACCCAGTACTTC
CAWSRDIQETQYF
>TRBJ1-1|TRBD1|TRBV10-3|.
TGTGCCATCAGAACAGACAGGGCGATGAACACTGAAGCTTTCTTT
CAIRTDRAMNTEAFF